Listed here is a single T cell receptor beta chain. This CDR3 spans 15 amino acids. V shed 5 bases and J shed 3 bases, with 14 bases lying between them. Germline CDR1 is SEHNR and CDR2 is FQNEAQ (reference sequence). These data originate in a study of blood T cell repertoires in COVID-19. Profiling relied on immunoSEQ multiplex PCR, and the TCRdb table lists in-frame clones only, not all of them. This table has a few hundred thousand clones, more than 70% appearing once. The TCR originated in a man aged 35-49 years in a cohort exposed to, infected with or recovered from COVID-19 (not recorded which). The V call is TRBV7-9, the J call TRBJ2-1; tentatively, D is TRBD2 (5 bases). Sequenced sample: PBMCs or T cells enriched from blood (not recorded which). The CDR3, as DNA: TGTGCCAGCAGCCAGCTAGCTGAGATCTACAATGAGCAGTTCTTC. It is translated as CASSQLAEIYNEQFF.